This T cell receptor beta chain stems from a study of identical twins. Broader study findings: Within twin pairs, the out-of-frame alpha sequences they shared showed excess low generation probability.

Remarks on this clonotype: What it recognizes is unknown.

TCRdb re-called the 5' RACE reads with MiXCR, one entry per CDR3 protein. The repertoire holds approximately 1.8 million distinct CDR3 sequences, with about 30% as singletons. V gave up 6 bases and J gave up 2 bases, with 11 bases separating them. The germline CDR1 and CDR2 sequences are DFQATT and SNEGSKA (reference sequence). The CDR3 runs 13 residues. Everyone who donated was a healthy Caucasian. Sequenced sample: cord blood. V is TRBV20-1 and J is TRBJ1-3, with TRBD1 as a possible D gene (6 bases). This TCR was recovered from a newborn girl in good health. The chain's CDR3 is CSANRVTGNTIYF. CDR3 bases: TGCAGTGCCAACAGGGTAACTGGAAACACCATATATTTT.